This TCR beta chain appears in the sequencing data of a study of blood T cell repertoires in COVID-19. In the study overall: Researchers got acute and convalescent COVID-19 samples from the United States, Italy and Spain. PBMCs, B-cell-depleted T cells, or T cells provided the cDNA or gDNA that made up the material.

This CDR3 is 16 amino acids long. V lost 6 bases to trimming and J lost 6 bases; unmatched junction nucleotides: 16. Germline CDR1 is MDHEN and CDR2 is SYDVKM. As originally analysed: The authors estimated nucleated cell counts from reference gene primer amplification. Some clones are missing from TCRdb's copy, which holds only in-frame ones; the method was immunoSEQ multiplex PCR. V, J and clone size reflect that table, while D and trimming were determined from the DNA. This sample has under 300,000 clones; 80% to 85% occur once, and the top ten carry less than 2%. The gene calls are TRBV28 and TRBJ1-1; 7 bases align to TRBD1. The sequence came from a woman aged 40 to 50 who had recovered from COVID-19. Sequenced: peripheral blood. The CDR3 bases are TGTGCCAGCAGCACTAGAGGGGCAGGGGGACGCTCTGAAGCTTTCTTT. Translated, it gives CASSTRGAGGRSEAFF.